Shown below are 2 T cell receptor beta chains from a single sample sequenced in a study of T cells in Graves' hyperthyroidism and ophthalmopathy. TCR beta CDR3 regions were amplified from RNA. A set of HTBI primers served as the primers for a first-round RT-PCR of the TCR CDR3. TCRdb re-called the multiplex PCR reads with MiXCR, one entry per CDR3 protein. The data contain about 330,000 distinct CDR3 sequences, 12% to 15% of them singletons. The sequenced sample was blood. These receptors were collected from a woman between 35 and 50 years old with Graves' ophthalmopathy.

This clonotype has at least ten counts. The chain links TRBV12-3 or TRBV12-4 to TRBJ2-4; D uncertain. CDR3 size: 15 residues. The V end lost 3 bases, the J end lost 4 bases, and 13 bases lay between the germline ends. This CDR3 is CASSFGSLLKNIQYF. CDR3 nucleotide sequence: TGTGCCAGCAGTTTCGGGTCATTACTTAAAAACATTCAGTACTTC.

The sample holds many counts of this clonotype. The CDR3 nucleotides read TGTGCCAGCAGCTTAGGTGGGGGACCCCCCCACGAGCAGTACTTC. Translating gives CASSLGGGPPHEQYF. The chain links TRBV11-2 to TRBJ2-7; D possibly uses TRBD1 or TRBD2 (5 bases each). Per germline, CDR1 SGHAT and CDR2 FQNNGV. The CDR3 runs to 15 residues. V lost 1 base and J 5 bases, leaving 15 bases between the germline ends.